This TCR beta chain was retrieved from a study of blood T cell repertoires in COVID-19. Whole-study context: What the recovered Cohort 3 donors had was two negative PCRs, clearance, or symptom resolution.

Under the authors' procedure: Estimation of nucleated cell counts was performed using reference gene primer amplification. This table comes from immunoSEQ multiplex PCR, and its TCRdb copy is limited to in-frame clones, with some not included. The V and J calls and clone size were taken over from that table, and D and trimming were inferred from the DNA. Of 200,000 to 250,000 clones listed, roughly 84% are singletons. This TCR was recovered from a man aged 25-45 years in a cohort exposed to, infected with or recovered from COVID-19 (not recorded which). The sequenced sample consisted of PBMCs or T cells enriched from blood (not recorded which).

CDR3 sequence: CASKREEIGPDTQYF. The CDR3 nucleotides read TGTGCCAGCAAGAGGGAGGAGATCGGGCCAGATACGCAGTATTTT. The gene calls are TRBV2 and TRBJ2-3; D may be TRBD2 (6 bases). The CDR3 spans 15 residues. Germline V gene data show CDR1 as SNHLY and CDR2 as FYNNEI. The V end lost 7 bases, the J end lost 4 bases, and 18 bases lay between the germline ends.